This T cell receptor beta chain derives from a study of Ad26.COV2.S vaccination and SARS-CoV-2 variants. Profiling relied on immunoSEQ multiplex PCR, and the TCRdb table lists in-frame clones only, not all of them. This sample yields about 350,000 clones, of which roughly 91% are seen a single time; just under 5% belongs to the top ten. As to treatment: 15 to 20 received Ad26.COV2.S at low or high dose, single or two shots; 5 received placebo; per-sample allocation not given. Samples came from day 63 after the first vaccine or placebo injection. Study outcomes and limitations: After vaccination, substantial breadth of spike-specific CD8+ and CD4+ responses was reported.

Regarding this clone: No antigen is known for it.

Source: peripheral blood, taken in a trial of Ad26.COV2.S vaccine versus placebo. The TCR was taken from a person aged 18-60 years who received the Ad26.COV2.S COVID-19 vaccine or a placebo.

CDR3 loop: CATSRELFNEQFF. CDR3 DNA: TGTGCCACCAGCAGAGAGTTATTCAATGAGCAGTTCTTC. The chain recombines TRBV15 with TRBJ2-1; no clear D. The CDR3 has 13 amino acids. Per the germline V gene, CDR1 is LNHNV and CDR2 is YYDKDF (reference sequence). Trimming removed 0 bases from V and 6 bases from J, with 6 bases in between.